The source of this T cell receptor (beta chain) is a study of metastatic and nonmetastatic thyroid tumors (dated by TCRdb to the early 2020s). Background for the entire study: Repertoires from peripheral blood and from tumor or nodule tissue samples of malignant and benign thyroid patients were compared. Paper-wide results and their limitations: TCR beta diversity was reported as significantly higher in malignant tumors than in benign nodules, in both blood and tumor samples.

Before undergoing thyroid surgery, none of the patients had been given any kind of treatment. Using T-cell receptor beta sequencing, the researchers looked back retrospectively at clinical samples from patients, gathered between about 2012 and 2018. A word on this clone: Its target antigen remains unknown. Qualities for individual bases were not recorded, and no much larger clone is one base off.

V is reduced by 0 bases and J by 5 bases, leaving a spacing of 10 bases between them. The cysteine opens and the phenylalanine closes a CDR3 of 13 amino acids. The CDR3 DNA has 39 bases and is translated from base 1. The germline V gene (reference sequence) gives CDR1 as GTSNPN and CDR2 as SVGIG. Library preparation was by PCR. For sequencing, an Illumina HiSeq 4000 was employed. High-throughput sequencing was used to profile the TCR beta-chain CDR3 region of every patient. On the authors' methods: CDR3 differences across clinicopathological groups were used to build a classifier for discriminating distant-metastatic papillary thyroid cancer patients. The Shannon index was used to measure repertoire diversity, and the Morisita-Horn index was used to measure how similar tumor and blood repertoires were. TCRdb took the public reads, trimmed them with fastp at Q25, ran MiXCR for clone calling and kept in-frame beta chains. In this record, the V and J calls reflect TCRdb's handling and not the investigators' own analysis. Across this sample there are 15,000 to 25,000 clones, with over 20% seen only once. The ten most abundant clones make up 10% of the sample.

The rearranged segments are TRBV30 and TRBJ1-1; no confident D gene assignment can be made. This sequence was found in a male donor with papillary thyroid cancer or a benign thyroid nodule (not recorded which). Some clones in this sample may be carry-over from other donors' samples. The source material was tumor tissue. The bases read TGTGCCTGGAGTGTACAGAGGACTACTGAAGCTTTCTTT. Its protein product is CAWSVQRTTEAFF.